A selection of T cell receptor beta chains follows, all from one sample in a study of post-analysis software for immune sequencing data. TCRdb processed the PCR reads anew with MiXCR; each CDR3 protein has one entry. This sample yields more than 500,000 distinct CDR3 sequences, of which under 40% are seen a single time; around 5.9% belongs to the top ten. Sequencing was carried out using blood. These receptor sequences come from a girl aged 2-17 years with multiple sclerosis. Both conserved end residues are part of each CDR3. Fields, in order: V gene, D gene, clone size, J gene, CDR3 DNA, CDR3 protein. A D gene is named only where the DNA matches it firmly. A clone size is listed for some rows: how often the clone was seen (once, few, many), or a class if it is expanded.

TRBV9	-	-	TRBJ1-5	TGTGCCAGCAGCGTGGGCCCCGACCATCAGCCCCAGCATTTT	CASSVGPDHQPQHF
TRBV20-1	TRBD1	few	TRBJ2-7	TGCAGTGCTAGACGGTTCGGACAGGGGACCTACGAGCAGTACTTC	CSARRFGQGTYEQYF
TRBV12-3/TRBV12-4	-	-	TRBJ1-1	TGTGCCAGCAGTTTCAGGGGTCGCGACACTGAAGCTTTCTTT	CASSFRGRDTEAFF
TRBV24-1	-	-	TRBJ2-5	TGTGCCACTAGTAATTCGGGGATGGGAGAGACCCAGTACTTC	CATSNSGMGETQYF
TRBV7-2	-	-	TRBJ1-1	TGTGCCAGCAGCTACGACACACGTACGTACACTGAAGCTTTCTTT	CASSYDTRTYTEAFF
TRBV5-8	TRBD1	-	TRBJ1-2	TGTGCCAGCAGCTCCCTGGACAGGGATGGCTATGGCTACACCTTC	CASSSLDRDGYGYTF
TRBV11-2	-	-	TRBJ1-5	TGTGCCAGCAGCCTATCAGAAAATCGGCCCCAGCATTTT	CASSLSENRPQHF
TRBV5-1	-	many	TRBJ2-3	TGTGCCAGCAGTTTAAATAGAGATACGCAGTATTTT	CASSLNRDTQYF
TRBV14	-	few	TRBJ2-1	TGTGCCAGCAGCCAAGACTGGTTCGATGAGCAGTTCTTC	CASSQDWFDEQFF
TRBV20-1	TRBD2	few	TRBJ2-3	TGCAGTGCTAGTAAGGCTGGCGGGGGGGGCCGGATGGAAGATACGCAGTATTTT	CSASKAGGGGRMEDTQYF
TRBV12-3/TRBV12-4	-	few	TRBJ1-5	TGTGCCAGCAGTTCCCACACCAGACAGTATGGCCAGCCCCAGCATTTT	CASSSHTRQYGQPQHF
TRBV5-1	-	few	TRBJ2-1	TGCGCCAGCAGCAAGACACAGGAGCAGTTCTTC	CASSKTQEQFF
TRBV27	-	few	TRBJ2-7	TGTGCCAGCAGAGGAAGTGGCGGGGCGAACTACGAGCAGTACTTC	CASRGSGGANYEQYF
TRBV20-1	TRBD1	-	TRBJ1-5	TGCAGTGCTCTTATGGGACAGGAAAGAGGTATGGGCAATCAGCCCCAGCATTTT	CSALMGQERGMGNQPQHF
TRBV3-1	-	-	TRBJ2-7	TGTGCCAGCAGCCAAGCTAGGGTTGGGTCCTACGAGCAGTACTTC	CASSQARVGSYEQYF
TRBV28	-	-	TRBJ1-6	TGTGCCAGCAGTTTTGGAAGGGGTAGTAATTCACCCCTCCACTTT	CASSFGRGSNSPLHF
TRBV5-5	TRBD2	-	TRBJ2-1	TGTGCCAGCAGCTTGGGACTAGCGGGGCTCTCCTACAATGAGCAGTTCTTC	CASSLGLAGLSYNEQFF
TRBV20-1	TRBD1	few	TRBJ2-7	TGCAGTGCCTCCGGACAGGGCCACGAGCAGTACTTC	CSASGQGHEQYF
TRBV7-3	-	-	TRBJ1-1	TGTGCCAGCAGTCTACAGGTTAACACTGAAGCTTTCTTT	CASSLQVNTEAFF
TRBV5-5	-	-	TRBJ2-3	TGTGCCAGCACCTTAGGGGTCCGAGGGCAGTATTTT	CASTLGVRGQYF
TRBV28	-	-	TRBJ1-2	TGTGCCAGCAGTTTCTCACATGGCTACACCTTC	CASSFSHGYTF
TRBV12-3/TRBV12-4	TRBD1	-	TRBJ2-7	TGTGCCAGCAGTTTCGGGACAGAGCTGTACGAGCAGTACTTC	CASSFGTELYEQYF
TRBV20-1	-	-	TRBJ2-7	TGCAGTGCTAGAGATGTCAGTTGGGCCTACAATGAGCAGTACTTC	CSARDVSWAYNEQYF
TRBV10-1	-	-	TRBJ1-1	TGCGCCAGCAGTGATCTACCGACGGTGAACACTGAAGCTTTCTTT	CASSDLPTVNTEAFF
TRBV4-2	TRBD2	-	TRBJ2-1	TGTGCCAGTCGGGGAGCGGGGAATGAGCAGTTCTTC	CASRGAGNEQFF
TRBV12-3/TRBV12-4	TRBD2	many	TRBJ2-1	TGTGCAGCCCGAGGAAGCGGGGTCGCTGAGCAGTTCTTC	CAARGSGVAEQFF
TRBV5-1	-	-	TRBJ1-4	TGCGCCAGCAGCTTGATCCCGGGAAGAGAGGAAAAACTGTTTTTT	CASSLIPGREEKLFF
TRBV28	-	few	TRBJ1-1	TGTGCCAGCAGTTTCATACAGGGTATTTCTGAAGCTTTCTTT	CASSFIQGISEAFF
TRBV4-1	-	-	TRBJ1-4	TGCGCCAGCAGCCCAACGGGGGCGGGTGGCGAAAAACTGTTTTTT	CASSPTGAGGEKLFF
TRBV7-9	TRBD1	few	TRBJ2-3	TGTGCCAGCACCCCCGAGGACAGGGAGGTTTATACAGATACGCAGTATTTT	CASTPEDREVYTDTQYF
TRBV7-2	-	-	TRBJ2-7	TGTGTCAGCAGCTTAGTGAGCGGACAGCTGAGCTCCTACGAGCAGTACTTC	CVSSLVSGQLSSYEQYF
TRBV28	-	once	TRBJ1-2	TGTGCCAGCGGCGGGAGGACGGATGGCTACACCTTC	CASGGRTDGYTF
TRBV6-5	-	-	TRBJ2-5	TGTGCCAGCACGGGATATCTAGAGACCCAGTACTTC	CASTGYLETQYF
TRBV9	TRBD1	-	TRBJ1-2	TGTGCCAGCAGCGTCCATGCCGGGACAGGGGGCGGCTACACCTTC	CASSVHAGTGGGYTF
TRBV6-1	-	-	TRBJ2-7	TGTGCCAGCAGTGAATCGCAGGGTTGGGCGCAGTACTTC	CASSESQGWAQYF
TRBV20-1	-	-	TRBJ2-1	TGCAGTGCTAGAGACGGTACTCCTGAGGGGGATGAGCAGTTCTTC	CSARDGTPEGDEQFF
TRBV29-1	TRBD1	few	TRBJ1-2	TGCAGCGTCCCCACAGGGGTCGGTGGCTACACCTTC	CSVPTGVGGYTF
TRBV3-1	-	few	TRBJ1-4	TGTGCCAGCAGCCAAGATCTCGGGAGAGTCAACGAAAAACTGTTTTTT	CASSQDLGRVNEKLFF
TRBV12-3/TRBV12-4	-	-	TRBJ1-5	TGTGCCAGCAGTTTAAGTGGCTGGGGGTACGGCAATCAGCCCCAGCATTTT	CASSLSGWGYGNQPQHF
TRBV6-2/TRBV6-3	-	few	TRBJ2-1	TGTGCCAGCAGTAGATCATATGAGCAGTTCTTC	CASSRSYEQFF
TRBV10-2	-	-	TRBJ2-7	TGCGCCAGCAGTGAGAAGGGCTCCTACGAGCAGTACTTC	CASSEKGSYEQYF
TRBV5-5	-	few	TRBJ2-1	TGTGCCAGCAGCTCCGGGCCAAACCCCGTCGATGAGCAGTTCTTC	CASSSGPNPVDEQFF
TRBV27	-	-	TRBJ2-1	TGTGCCAGCCTCCGGGACTTAGCGTCCTACAATGAGCAGTTCTTC	CASLRDLASYNEQFF
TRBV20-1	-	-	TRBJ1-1	TGCAGTGCTCCGCCGCAAAACAGGGCCACTGAAGCTTTCTTT	CSAPPQNRATEAFF
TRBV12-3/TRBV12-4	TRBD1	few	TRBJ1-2	TGTGCCAGCAGTCGGGACAGGGAGGCCTATGGCTACACCTTC	CASSRDREAYGYTF
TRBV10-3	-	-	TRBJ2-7	TGTGTCATCAGTGAAGGGACCCACTACGAGCAGTACTTC	CVISEGTHYEQYF